This paragraph reports one T cell receptor beta chain. The antigen is undetermined. This specimen belongs to a study of cytomegalovirus exposure and HLA in healthy donors. Study conclusions and caveats: Most TCR beta V segments were productive about 90% or about 30% of the time in an earlier analysis.

With 60 Vbeta and 13 Jbeta primers, the PCR was carried out. The repertoire was sequenced with immunoSEQ multiplex PCR; TCRdb's copy has only in-frame clones and lacks some. The data contain roughly 130,000 clones, around 72% of them singletons. The CDR3 sequence is 18 residues long. The trim removed 0 bases at V and 3 bases at J, leaving 12 bases unmatched. From germline, CDR1 is MGHRA and CDR2 YSYEKL. The chain employs TRBV4-1 and TRBJ2-7; 9 bases fit TRBD1. Sequencing used PBMCs. This TCR was sampled from a woman between 40 and 55 years old in good health and CMV-seronegative. The CDR3 DNA is TGCGCCAGCAGCCAAGAGGGAGGGTTGGGGACAGGGTACTACGAGCAGTACTTC. Protein sequence: CASSQEGGLGTGYYEQYF.